The 8 T cell receptor beta chains below all came from one sample that was sequenced in a study of cytomegalovirus exposure and HLA in healthy donors. Both 60 Vbeta primers and 13 Jbeta primers went into the PCR. The data were produced by immunoSEQ multiplex PCR, yet TCRdb's version contains in-frame clones alone and is incomplete. The data contain 45,000 to 60,000 clones, around three quarters of them seen just once; the ten biggest clones take up 6.3%. The sample taken for sequencing was PBMCs. These receptors came from a man aged 25 to 40 in good health and CMV-seronegative.

The chain recombines TRBV6-5 with TRBJ2-2; 12 bases agree with TRBD2. Germline values: CDR1 MNHEY, CDR2 SVGAGI. The CDR3 loop spans 14 amino acids. V lost 6 bases to trimming and J lost 6 bases; unmatched junction nucleotides: 2. The CDR3 loop reads CASRGLAGPGELFF. The CDR3 region has the DNA TGTGCCAGCAGAGGACTAGCGGGACCCGGGGAGCTGTTTTTT.

This clone was seen a handful of times. The chain is built from TRBV5-4 and TRBJ2-1; 10 bases are a match to TRBD2. The CDR3 has 17 amino acids. Germline CDR1 reads SGHNT; CDR2 reads YYREEE (reference sequence). Trimming removed 1 base from V and 8 bases from J; junction bases left unmatched: 12. The CDR3 here is CASSLLFMPSGRDEQFF. The CDR3 nucleotides read TGTGCCAGCAGCTTGTTATTTATGCCTAGCGGGAGAGATGAGCAGTTCTTC.

J is TRBJ2-7 and V is TRBV29-1, with 7 bases that match TRBD1. CDR1 and CDR2 from the germline V gene are SQVTM and ANQGSEA. With 2 bases clipped from V and 3 bases from J, the junction kept 10 bases outside the gene matches. CDR3 length: 15 amino acids. As DNA, the CDR3 is TGCAGCGTTGAATTAGAGGCAAGGGGGCTCTACGAGCAGTACTTC. Translating gives CSVELEARGLYEQYF.

This clone was seen a handful of times. The chain links TRBV5-4 to TRBJ2-5; D gene uncertain. V was clipped by 4 bases and J by 1 base, with 17 bases between them. CDR1 is SGHNT and CDR2 is YYREEE in the germline V gene (reference sequence). The CDR3 is 16 amino acids. Written as DNA, the CDR3 is TGTGCCAGCAGCAAGCCGACTTTATTGATCCAAGAGACCCAGTACTTC. Protein sequence: CASSKPTLLIQETQYF.

The V gene is TRBV11-2, the J gene TRBJ2-7, with 10 positions matching TRBD2. The CDR3 has 16 amino acids. V was clipped by 2 bases and J by 4 bases; unmatched bases: 8. Germline CDR1 reads SGHAT; CDR2 reads FQNNGV. The CDR3 DNA is TGTGCCAGCAGCTTATCCCAGATTAGCGGGGGGTACGAGCAGTACTTC. The encoded protein is CASSLSQISGGYEQYF.

CDR3 in amino acids: CASSQGTSQPQHF. The CDR3 DNA is TGTGCCAGCAGCCAAGGGACTTCCCAGCCCCAGCATTTT. This chain connects TRBV7-9 to TRBJ1-5, with D tentatively TRBD1 (5 bases). The V gene lost 5 bases and the J gene lost 7 bases, with 12 bases spanning the gap. This CDR3 contains 13 residues. Germline-derived CDR1 and CDR2 are SEHNR and FQNEAQ (reference sequence).

The chain joins TRBV19 to TRBJ1-4; possible D gene TRBD1, 6 bases. Looked up from germline, CDR1 is LNHDA and CDR2 is SQIVND (reference sequence). The V end lost 1 base, the J end lost 7 bases, and 13 bases lay between the germline ends. This CDR3 comprises 15 residues. CDR3 residues: CASSIGDILGEKLFF. The CDR3 coding sequence is TGTGCCAGTAGTATAGGGGACATCTTGGGTGAAAAACTGTTTTTT.

V gene TRBV5-4 combines with J gene TRBJ2-1, with TRBD2 identical over 11 bases. Germline V lookup: CDR1 SGHNT, CDR2 YYREEE (reference sequence). CDR3 size: 15 residues. The ends lost 1 base at V and 4 bases at J; junction bases unmatched: 1. In DNA form, the CDR3 reads TGTGCCAGCAGCTTGACTAGCGGGAGTTACAATGAGCAGTTCTTC. Its protein product is CASSLTSGSYNEQFF.